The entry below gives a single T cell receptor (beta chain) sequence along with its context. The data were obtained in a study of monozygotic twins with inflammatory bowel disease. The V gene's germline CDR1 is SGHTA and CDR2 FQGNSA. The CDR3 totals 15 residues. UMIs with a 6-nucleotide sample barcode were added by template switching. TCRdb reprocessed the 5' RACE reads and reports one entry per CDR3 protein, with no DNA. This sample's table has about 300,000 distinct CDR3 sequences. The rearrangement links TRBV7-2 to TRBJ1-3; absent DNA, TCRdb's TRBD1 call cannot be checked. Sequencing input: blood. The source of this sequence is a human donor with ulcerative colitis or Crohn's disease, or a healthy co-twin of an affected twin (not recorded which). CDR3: CASSFRDRGLDTIYF. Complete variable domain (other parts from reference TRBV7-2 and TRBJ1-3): GAGVSQSPSNKVTEKGKDVELRCDPISGHTALYWYRQSLGQGLEFLIYFQGNSAPDKSGLPSDRFSAERTGGSVSTLTIQRTQQEDSAVYLCASSFRDRGLDTIYFGEGSWLTVV.